Presented here are 20 T cell receptor beta chains from one specimen sequenced in a study of Ad26.COV2.S vaccination and SARS-CoV-2 variants. Libraries were prepared by immunoSEQ multiplex PCR; TCRdb keeps only in-frame clonotypes and omits some of them. The table has 430,000 or so clones, more than 80% seen once. As to treatment: approximately 18 received Ad26.COV2.S at low or high dose, single or two shots; 5 received placebo; per-sample allocation not given. Sampling happened 63 days after the first vaccine or placebo injection. Source: peripheral blood, taken in a trial of Ad26.COV2.S vaccine versus placebo. These receptors were taken from a person aged 18-65 years who received the Ad26.COV2.S COVID-19 vaccine or a placebo.

The V call is TRBV7-8, the J call TRBJ2-5, with D perhaps TRBD1 (6 bases). The CDR3 covers 15 residues. V was clipped by 5 bases and J by 5 bases, with 18 bases between them. From germline, CDR1 is SGHVS and CDR2 FQNEAQ. The CDR3 nucleotides read TGTGCCAGCAGCCCGCGTTGGGGGCCAGGGGAGACCCAGTACTTC. Its translation is CASSPRWGPGETQYF.

The rearrangement links TRBV27 to TRBJ1-1; possible D gene TRBD1, 6 bases. The CDR3 length is 13 residues. Germline CDR1 reads MNHEY; CDR2 reads SMNVEV (reference sequence). V was clipped by 7 bases and J by 6 bases, with 15 bases between them. For the CDR3, the DNA is TGTGCCAGCAAACGGACAGACAGCCCTGAAGCTTTCTTT. Its protein product is CASKRTDSPEAFF.

V is TRBV3-1 (or the pseudogene TRBV3-2) and J is TRBJ2-5; D is undetermined. This CDR3 has 17 amino acids. V lost 0 bases and J 1 base, leaving 15 bases between the germline ends. Germline values: CDR1 LGHDT, CDR2 YNNKEL (reference sequence). CDR3 nucleotide sequence: TGTGCCAGCAGCCAAGAGTTGGAAGGAAGACCCCAAGAGACCCAGTACTTC. This sequence encodes CASSQELEGRPQETQYF.

J is TRBJ2-2 and V is TRBV13; tentatively, D is TRBD1 (7 bases). Germline values: CDR1 PRHDT, CDR2 FYEKMQ (reference sequence). V lost 4 bases, J lost 0 bases, and 9 bases lay in between. This CDR3 is built from 15 residues. The CDR3 loop reads CASSSRGANTGELFF. The CDR3 nucleotides are TGTGCCAGCAGCTCCAGGGGGGCGAACACCGGGGAGCTGTTTTTT. Full variable domain (remainder filled in from reference TRBV13 and TRBJ2-2): AAGVIQSPRHLIKEKRETATLKCYPIPRHDTVYWYQQGPGQDPQFLISFYEKMQSDKGSIPDRFSAQQFSDYHSELNMSSLELGDSALYFCASSSRGANTGELFFGEGSRLTVL.

The rearrangement joins TRBV15 to TRBJ2-5; 9 bases are shared with TRBD1. V gave up 4 bases and J gave up 4 bases; unmatched junction bases: 7. The CDR3 runs 15 residues. Germline V gene data show CDR1 as LNHNV and CDR2 as YYDKDF (reference sequence). The chain's CDR3 is CATSTDYRGPETQYF. CDR3 DNA: TGTGCCACCAGCACCGACTACAGGGGGCCAGAGACCCAGTACTTC.

Turning to this clone: The same CDR3 is also encoded by other DNA sequences in this sample. This chain connects TRBV5-4 to TRBJ2-5; 9 bases are a match to TRBD1. Trimming removed 4 bases from V and 5 bases from J; junction bases left unmatched: 6. Germline V gene sequence: CDR1 SGHNT, CDR2 YYREEE (reference sequence). The CDR3 consists of 14 residues. CDR3 in amino acids: CASSVQGAAETQYF. The CDR3 DNA sequence: TGTGCCAGCAGCGTACAGGGGGCGGCTGAGACCCAGTACTTC.

The chain has TRBV7-9 and TRBJ1-5; D is unresolved. The germline V gene encodes CDR1 SEHNR and CDR2 FQNEAQ (reference sequence). Deletions cut 1 base from V and 6 bases from J, with 7 bases between. The CDR3 is 13 amino acids. The DNA of the CDR3 is TGTGCCAGCAGCTTAGGGCCGGGTCAGCCCCAGCATTTT. This gives the protein CASSLGPGQPQHF.

This chain connects TRBV28 to TRBJ2-7; 9 positions agree with TRBD1. The CDR3 contains 15 residues. Trimming took 4 bases from V and 2 from J; bases not matched to a gene: 6. The germline gives CDR1 MDHEN, CDR2 SYDVKM. The CDR3 sequence: CASSSPGQGTYEQYF. The CDR3 DNA reads TGTGCCAGCAGTTCACCGGGACAGGGTACCTACGAGCAGTACTTC.

J is TRBJ1-2 and V is TRBV30, with 7 bases that match TRBD1. Trimming removed 5 bases from V and 5 bases from J; junction bases left unmatched: 8. Germline CDR1 is GTSNPN and CDR2 is SVGIG (reference sequence). CDR3 length: 13 residues. CDR3 residues: CAWVYRGRYGYTF. In nucleotides, the CDR3 is TGTGCCTGGGTCTACAGGGGCCGATATGGCTACACCTTC. Combining the CDR3 with reference TRBV30 and TRBJ1-2 gives the whole variable domain SQTIHQWPATLVQPVGSPLSLECTVEGTSNPNLYWYRQAAGRGLQLLFYSVGIGQISSEVPQNLSASRPQDRQFILSSKKLLLSDSGFYLCAWVYRGRYGYTFGSGTRLTVV.

This chain joins TRBV18 and TRBJ2-3; tentative D call: TRBD1 (6 bases). The CDR3 contains 14 residues. The germline V gene has CDR1 KGHSH and CDR2 LQKENI. The germline V and J ends were trimmed by 3 bases and 4 bases, with 11 bases remaining between them. CDR3 nucleotide sequence: TGTGCCAGCTCACCGCGACAGGAGGCAGATACGCAGTATTTT. Protein: CASSPRQEADTQYF.

The chain employs TRBV5-1 and TRBJ1-2; D may be TRBD1 (6 bases). CDR1 is SGHRS, CDR2 YFSETQ, per germline. V dropped 3 bases and J dropped 6 bases, with 21 bases sitting between them. The CDR3 runs 16 residues. This CDR3 reads CASSYLGGQAFDGYTF. Written as DNA, the CDR3 is TGCGCCAGCAGCTACCTCGGGGGGCAGGCATTCGATGGCTACACCTTC.

The J gene is TRBJ1-2, the V gene TRBV2; possible D gene TRBD1, 5 bases. The CDR3 length is 14 residues. V dropped 1 base and J dropped 4 bases, with 10 bases sitting between them. Per germline, CDR1 SNHLY and CDR2 FYNNEI. CDR3 nucleotides: TGTGCCAGCAGTGAAGGGGGCAAAGCCTATGGCTACACCTTC. Translating gives CASSEGGKAYGYTF.

The rearrangement links TRBV18 to TRBJ2-7; 9 nucleotides align to TRBD1. Germline lookup yields CDR1 KGHSH and CDR2 LQKENI. The CDR3 spans 15 residues. J was trimmed by 6 bases and V by 6 bases; bases with no gene match: 12. This CDR3 reads CASSPGVDRGGEQYF. DNA of the CDR3: TGTGCCAGCTCCCCGGGGGTGGACAGGGGCGGCGAGCAGTACTTC.

The CDR3 DNA sequence: TGTGCCACTTACCCCGGGACGGAGACCTACGAGCAGTACTTC. It encodes CATYPGTETYEQYF. This chain joins TRBV10-3 and TRBJ2-7, with D perhaps assigned TRBD1 or TRBD2 (5 bases each). Between the trimmed V and J ends, which lost 10 bases and 2 bases, there was a span of 18 bases. The CDR3 sequence is 14 residues long. Germline V gives CDR1 ENHRY, CDR2 SYGVKD.

The chain couples TRBV21-1 to TRBJ2-5; the D call TRBD1 from the table was never checked on the DNA. TRBV21-1 is given as a pseudogene. CDR3 length: 13 residues. The CDR3 is CASSGPLGETQYF. For the CDR3, the DNA is TGTGCCAGCAGCGGGCCCCTTGGGGAGACCCAGTACTTC.

This chain joins TRBV7-3 and TRBJ2-5; TRBD1 aligns across 7 bases. Germline V gene data show CDR1 as SGHTA and CDR2 as FQGTGA. CDR3 length: 15 amino acids. V shed 5 bases and J 3 bases; nucleotides not matched to a gene: 9. CDR3 bases: TGTGCCAGCAGCCAAGGGTGGGACAGTAAAGAGACCCAGTACTTC. Encoded protein: CASSQGWDSKETQYF.

The V call is TRBV29-1, the J call TRBJ2-7; D possibly corresponds to TRBD2 (6 bases). The CDR3 sequence is 11 residues long. Germline V lookup: CDR1 SQVTM, CDR2 ANQGSEA. Trimming took 7 bases from V and 6 from J, leaving 13 bases between them. The CDR3 sequence: CSGGVTGEQYF. The CDR3 DNA reads as TGCAGCGGGGGGGTAACCGGCGAGCAGTACTTC.

The V and J genes are TRBV30 and TRBJ2-1; TRBD2 agrees at 9 bases. V trimming: 0 bases; J trimming: 3 bases; junction bases outside the gene matches: 3. There are 15 residues in the CDR3. Germline values: CDR1 GTSNPN, CDR2 SVGIG (reference sequence). The chain's CDR3 is CAWSVGLAFYNEQFF. The CDR3 region has the DNA TGTGCCTGGAGTGTAGGACTAGCGTTCTACAATGAGCAGTTCTTC.

The rearrangement uses TRBV27 and TRBJ2-7; 11 nucleotides agree with TRBD1. After removal of 5 bases from V and 4 bases from J, the junction contained 10 bases not matched to a gene. The CDR3 has 16 residues. Germline loops: CDR1 MNHEY, CDR2 SMNVEV (reference sequence). This CDR3 is CASSPHGQGAGYEQYF. CDR3 DNA sequence: TGTGCCAGCAGTCCACATGGACAGGGGGCAGGGTACGAGCAGTACTTC.

The gene calls are TRBV27 and TRBJ2-2, with TRBD1 matching over 8 bases. The CDR3 spans 17 residues. V was clipped by 6 bases and J by 4 bases; unmatched bases: 13. CDR1 is MNHEY, CDR2 SMNVEV, per germline (reference sequence). CDR3 in amino acids: CASSPGGAGLFTGELFF. CDR3 sequence (DNA): TGTGCCAGCAGCCCAGGGGGCGCAGGGTTATTCACCGGGGAGCTGTTTTTT.